The 15 T cell receptor beta chains below all came from one sample that was sequenced in a study of T cell repertoires in cytomegalovirus infection. No antigen is known for these receptors. TCRdb re-called the reads through MiXCR, storing one row per CDR3 protein. The data show roughly 150,000 distinct CDR3 sequences, 20% to 25% seen once. The sample was CD8+ T cells from cultured PBMCs, taken from culture after CMV antigen stimulation. These receptors came from a human donor in good health (CMV status not recorded). Some clones in this sample may be carry-over from other donors' samples.

This clonotype came up a few times. This chain connects TRBV7-9 to TRBJ2-7; 7 nucleotides match TRBD1. Trimming cost V 5 bases and J 6 bases; bases outside gene matches: 4. CDR1 and CDR2 (germline): SEHNR, FQNEAQ (reference sequence). The CDR3 length is 12 residues. CDR3 region: CASSGTDGEQYF. The CDR3 DNA is TGTGCCAGCAGCGGGACAGATGGCGAGCAGTACTTC.

This clonotype was seen more than once but under ten times. V is TRBV20-1 and J is TRBJ2-7; D not certain. Germline CDR1 and CDR2: DFQATT and SNEGSKA (reference sequence). The CDR3 has 13 residues. V shed 2 bases and J shed 0 bases, with 8 bases lying between them. CDR3 DNA: TGCAGTGCTAGAAACCCAGACTCCTACGAGCAGTACTTC. Translating gives CSARNPDSYEQYF.

This clonotype was detected a few times. This rearrangement joins TRBV7-2 to TRBJ1-1, with TRBD1 identical over 9 bases. CDR3 size: 13 residues. CDR1 SGHTA and CDR2 FQGNSA come from the germline V gene. Trimming removed 6 bases from V and 5 bases from J; junction bases left unmatched: 4. The CDR3 bases are TGTGCCAGCAGAACAGGGGGCGCGACTGAAGCTTTCTTT. Translating gives CASRTGGATEAFF.

The CDR3 nucleotides read TGTGCCAGCAGCTCAAGCGGGGAGCAGTTCTTC. Amino acid sequence: CASSSSGEQFF. The chain employs TRBV7-8 and TRBJ2-1; TRBD2 might be the D (6 bases). V lost 4 bases, J lost 10 bases, and 8 bases lay in between. This CDR3 has 11 residues. From germline, CDR1 is SGHVS and CDR2 FQNEAQ.

The sample holds a few counts of this clonotype. One base away lies a much larger clone, so this may be a sequencing read error. The chain uses TRBV7-8 and TRBJ1-5, with D unresolved. Trimming removed 0 bases from V and 4 bases from J, with 4 bases in between. Germline CDR1 is SGHVS and CDR2 is FQNEAQ. CDR3 size: 13 residues. The chain's CDR3 is CASSLAVNQPQHF. The CDR3 region has the DNA TGTGCCAGCAGCTTAGCAGTGAATCAGCCCCAGCATTTT.

The rearrangement joins TRBV5-4 to TRBJ2-2; 12 nucleotides agree with TRBD1. Trimming took 4 bases from V and 6 from J; bases not matched to a gene: 7. The CDR3 has 16 residues. Germline V gene sequence: CDR1 SGHNT, CDR2 YYREEE (reference sequence). The DNA of the CDR3 is TGTGCCAGCAGCGCCCCGGGACAGGGGGCGCCCGGGGAGCTGTTTTTT. This encodes CASSAPGQGAPGELFF. Based on the CDR3 plus reference TRBV5-4 and TRBJ2-2, the full variable domain is ETGVTQSPTHLIKTRGQQVTLRCSSQSGHNTVSWYQQALGQGPQFIFQYYREEENGRGNFPPRFSGLQFPNYSSELNVNALELDDSALYLCASSAPGQGAPGELFFGEGSRLTVL.

The gene calls are TRBV7-2 and TRBJ1-4; 10 nucleotides agree with TRBD1. The junction had 12 bases not matched to a gene; V was cut back by 5 bases and J by 3 bases. The germline V gene encodes CDR1 SGHTA and CDR2 FQGNSA. The CDR3 sequence is 18 residues long. CDR3 loop: CASSREGTTGGANEKLFF. In nucleotides, the CDR3 is TGTGCCAGCAGCCGAGAGGGGACGACAGGGGGCGCTAATGAAAAACTGTTTTTT.

This clonotype was counted a few times. This chain links TRBV12-3 or TRBV12-4 with TRBJ1-4; D gene unclear. This CDR3 is built from 14 residues. V lost 6 bases to trimming and J lost 0 bases, with 8 bases between them. The chain's CDR3 is CASSQGATNEKLFF. CDR3 nucleotide sequence: TGTGCCAGCAGCCAAGGAGCAACTAATGAAAAACTGTTTTTT.

In regard to this clonotype: A single base separates this from a much larger clone, so it may be a read error. The chain has TRBV7-2 and TRBJ2-5; 10 bases match TRBD2. Germline trimming cut 1 base from V and 3 bases from J; bases unmatched to any gene: 20. Germline CDR1 is SGHTA and CDR2 is FQGNSA. There are 21 residues in the CDR3. CDR3 nucleotides: TGTGCCAGCAGCTTAGAATTCTTGGGACTAGCGCCCCGAGACGCAGAAGAGACCCAGTACTTC. This codes for CASSLEFLGLAPRDAEETQYF.

V and J are TRBV7-9 and TRBJ2-3; TRBD2 matches 7 bases. The CDR3 spans 15 residues. J lost 0 bases, V lost 5 bases, and 5 bases had no gene match. Germline V gives CDR1 SEHNR, CDR2 FQNEAQ (reference sequence). This CDR3 reads CASSRLARSTDTQYF. CDR3 DNA: TGTGCCAGCAGCCGACTAGCCCGAAGCACAGATACGCAGTATTTT.

The V gene is TRBV12-3 or TRBV12-4, the J gene TRBJ2-6; the D gene is possibly TRBD1 (6 bases). The V and J ends lost 5 bases and 5 bases respectively, with 16 bases between them. The length of the CDR3 is 16 residues. The CDR3 reads CASSHHAGEWANVLTF. CDR3 nucleotide sequence: TGTGCCAGCAGTCACCACGCAGGGGAGTGGGCCAACGTCCTGACTTTC.

The chain combines TRBV6-2 or TRBV6-3 with TRBJ2-3, with 11 bases matching TRBD2. Germline V gene sequence: CDR1 MNHEY, CDR2 SVGEGT. Trimming removed 5 bases from V and 4 bases from J; junction bases left unmatched: 5. CDR3 length: 15 amino acids. CDR3 DNA sequence: TGTGCCAGCAGTGGTAGCGGGGGGGCCGCAGATACGCAGTATTTT. As protein: CASSGSGGAADTQYF.

The genes are TRBV7-2 and TRBJ1-5; no firm D call. CDR1 is SGHTA and CDR2 is FQGNSA in the germline V gene. V lost 1 base and J 4 bases, leaving 8 bases between the germline ends. There are 14 residues in the CDR3. The CDR3 region is CASSLVPPNQPQHF. The CDR3 DNA sequence: TGTGCCAGCAGCTTAGTTCCGCCTAATCAGCCCCAGCATTTT.

This clonotype was counted between two and nine times. The chain joins TRBV7-6 to TRBJ2-6, with a possible D match to TRBD2 (6 bases). The CDR3 consists of 18 residues. The germline V gene has CDR1 SGHVS and CDR2 FNYEAQ. V gave up 2 bases and J gave up 0 bases, with 14 bases separating them. The CDR3: CASSLRTADYSGANVLTF. Written as DNA, the CDR3 is TGTGCCAGCAGCTTAAGAACGGCGGACTACTCTGGGGCCAACGTCCTGACTTTC.

The chain carries TRBV7-9 and TRBJ2-5; maybe TRBD1 (6 bases). V lost 6 bases and J lost 4, with 15 bases in between. Germline CDR1 is SEHNR and CDR2 is FQNEAQ (reference sequence). The length of the CDR3 is 14 residues. The DNA for the CDR3 is TGTGCCAGCAGGGAACAGGGAAGTAGAGAGACCCAGTACTTC. Protein sequence: CASREQGSRETQYF. Filled out from reference TRBV7-9 and TRBJ2-5, the complete variable domain reads DTGVSQNPRHKITKRGQNVTFRCDPISEHNRLYWYRQTLGQGPEFLTYFQNEAQLEKSRLLSDRFSAERPKGSFSTLEIQRTEQGDSAMYLCASREQGSRETQYFGPGTRLLVL.